Shown below are 5 T cell receptor beta chains from a single sample sequenced in a study of control samples from healthy donors and cancer patients. The data were produced by immunoSEQ multiplex PCR, yet TCRdb's version contains in-frame clones alone and is incomplete. Its listing shows some 190,000 clones. Sequencing was done on a sample of blood. These receptors all come from a woman in her twenties or thirties in good health.

V gene TRBV10-2 combines with J gene TRBJ1-1, with D unclear. Germline CDR1 and CDR2: WSHSY and SAAADI. With 4 bases removed from V and 1 base from J, the gap between germline ends came to 13 bases. The CDR3 loop spans 15 amino acids. CDR3 residues: CASSGREGPNTEAFF. Written as DNA, the CDR3 is TGCGCCAGCAGTGGTCGCGAGGGTCCGAACACTGAAGCTTTCTTT.

The V and J genes are TRBV28 and TRBJ2-1, with D perhaps assigned TRBD1 or TRBD2 (5 bases each). Germline-derived CDR1 and CDR2 are MDHEN and SYDVKM. V lost 7 bases and J 3 bases, leaving 16 bases between the germline ends. The CDR3 is 15 residues long. The CDR3 region has the DNA TGTGCCAGCATCGTAGGCCGGGGCCGCTACAATGAGCAGTTCTTC. Its translation: CASIVGRGRYNEQFF.

The J gene is TRBJ1-1, the V gene TRBV12-3 or TRBV12-4; 9 bases match TRBD1. V lost 4 bases to trimming and J lost 5 bases; unmatched junction nucleotides: 2. The CDR3 length is 13 residues. CDR3 sequence reads: CASSSGTGTEAFF. The DNA for the CDR3 is TGTGCCAGCAGTTCCGGGACAGGGACTGAAGCTTTCTTT.

The chain employs TRBV19 and TRBJ2-1, with 15 positions matching TRBD2. The CDR3 has 16 amino acids. The junction had 2 bases not matched to a gene; V was cut back by 4 bases and J by 4 bases. The germline gives CDR1 LNHDA, CDR2 SQIVND (reference sequence). The DNA of the CDR3 is TGTGCCAGTAGTACCGGACTAGCGGGGGGGTACAATGAGCAGTTCTTC. This gives the protein CASSTGLAGGYNEQFF.

V usage is TRBV10-1 and J usage is TRBJ2-7, with D perhaps TRBD2 (6 bases). Trimming pared 6 bases from V and 3 bases from J, leaving 12 bases between. From germline, CDR1 is WNHNN and CDR2 SYGVQD (reference sequence). CDR3 length equals 13 residues. CDR3 protein: CASSPGESYEQYF. The CDR3 DNA sequence: TGCGCCAGCAGCCCGGGGGAAAGCTACGAGCAGTACTTC.